This T cell receptor beta chain was sequenced for a study of cytomegalovirus exposure and HLA in healthy donors. Study-level points and caveats: An analysis that was carried out later associated approximately 17,000 TCR beta sequences with HLA alleles at 0.05 false discovery rate. The likely explanation for a cluster of highly shared sequence variants was sequencing artifact.

CDR1 and CDR2 from the germline V gene are LNHDA and SQIVND (reference sequence). V lost 3 bases to trimming and J lost 7 bases, with 9 bases between them. The CDR3 is 12 residues long. Amplification used 60 Vbeta primers and 13 Jbeta primers. The assay was immunoSEQ multiplex PCR, and TCRdb's table has in-frame clones only and misses some. The profile shows 100,000 to 150,000 clones, 84% of them singletons. As to this clone: Its antigen remains unknown.

The receptor was derived from a man in his fifties or sixties in good health and CMV-seronegative. The rearrangement links TRBV19 to TRBJ1-2; no clear D. Specimen: PBMCs. As DNA, the CDR3 is TGTGCCAGTAGTATCGGGGTTCGTGGCTACACCTTC. Amino acids: CASSIGVRGYTF.